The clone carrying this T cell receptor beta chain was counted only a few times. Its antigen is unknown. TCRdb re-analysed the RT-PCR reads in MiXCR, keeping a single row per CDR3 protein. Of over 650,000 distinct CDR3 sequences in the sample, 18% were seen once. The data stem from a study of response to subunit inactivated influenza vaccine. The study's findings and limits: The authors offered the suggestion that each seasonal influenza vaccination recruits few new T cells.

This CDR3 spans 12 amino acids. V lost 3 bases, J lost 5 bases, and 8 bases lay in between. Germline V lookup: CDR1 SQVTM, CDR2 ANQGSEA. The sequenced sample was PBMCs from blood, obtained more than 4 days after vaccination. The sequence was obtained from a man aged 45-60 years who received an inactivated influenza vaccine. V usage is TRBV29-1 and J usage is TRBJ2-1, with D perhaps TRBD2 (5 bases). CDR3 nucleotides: TGCAGCGTTGAGGACTCTGACAATGAGCAGTTCTTC. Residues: CSVEDSDNEQFF.